The TCR beta chain under discussion was sequenced for a study of cytomegalovirus exposure and HLA in healthy donors. Study-level background: In terms of ancestry, the Caucasian-associated cluster contained about four fifths of the roughly 360 genotyped donors.

Overall study results and limits: Presence/absence analyses assumed roughly uniform sequencing depth across donors, which may not hold. The productive fraction for most TCR beta V segments was about 87% or about 30% in an earlier analysis. Looking again later, the authors saw that most CMV-associated TCR beta chains seemed HLA-restricted.

Primers: 60 Vbeta forward and 13 Jbeta reverse. Produced via immunoSEQ multiplex PCR; TCRdb's table is partial and in-frame only. Listed are 60,000 to 70,000 clones; approximately 15% falls within the top ten. The CDR3 consists of 14 residues. Deletions cut 1 base from V and 4 bases from J, with 11 bases between. In germline, CDR1 is SGHRS, CDR2 YFSETQ. In the case of this clone: Its antigen is currently unknown.

Input material: PBMCs. This receptor was obtained from a boy younger than 18 in good health and CMV-seronegative. The chain carries TRBV5-1 and TRBJ1-1, with D tentatively TRBD1 (6 bases). CDR3 nucleotide sequence: TGCGCCAGCAGCTTGTCCACAGGGAGCACTGAAGCTTTCTTT. Its translation: CASSLSTGSTEAFF.